The T cell receptor (beta chain) described here comes from a study of molecular identifiers for immune sequencing clone quantification. This clonotype was seen ten or more times. The bulk TCR libraries were made with methods described before and with listed TCR primers. TCRdb re-analysed the PCR reads in MiXCR, keeping a single row per CDR3 protein. The profile shows fewer than 350,000 distinct CDR3 sequences, roughly 24% of them singletons. The CDR3 consists of 15 residues. Between the trimmed V and J ends, which lost 1 base and 0 bases, there was a span of 8 bases. Looked up from germline, CDR1 is SEHNR and CDR2 is FQNEAQ (reference sequence).

The sequenced sample consisted of naive CD8+ T cells from blood, with Jurkat cell RNA spiked in. Subset indicated: FACS-sorted CD8+CD4-CCR7+CD45RA+ naive T cells. The receptor was isolated from a human donor in good health. Some libraries in this study had Jurkat cell RNA spiked in. This chain connects TRBV7-9 to TRBJ2-3, with D possibly matching TRBD1 (5 bases). DNA for the CDR3: TGTGCCAGCAGCTTAGGACAGTCTAGCACAGATACGCAGTATTTT. Its protein is CASSLGQSSTDTQYF. The full variable domain, with the rest looked up from reference TRBV7-9 and TRBJ2-3, is DTGVSQNPRHKITKRGQNVTFRCDPISEHNRLYWYRQTLGQGPEFLTYFQNEAQLEKSRLLSDRFSAERPKGSFSTLEIQRTEQGDSAMYLCASSLGQSSTDTQYFGPGTRLTVL.